This TCR beta chain was obtained from a study of blood T cells in healthy people across ages. A second PCR, run for about 6 to 12 cycles, used a sample-barcoded 5' primer plus a J-beta primer mix. MiXCR was run by TCRdb on the 5' RACE reads, yielding one entry per CDR3 protein. The sample consists of around 940,000 distinct CDR3 sequences, roughly 47% of them appearing once. The length of the CDR3 is 17 residues. Looked up from germline, CDR1 is DFQATT and CDR2 is SNEGSKA (reference sequence). V dropped 5 bases and J dropped 4; count of bases not matched to a gene: 17. The sequence derives from a woman aged 55-75 years in good health. What was sequenced was blood. The J gene is TRBJ2-3, the V gene TRBV20-1; 8 bases map to TRBD2. In DNA, the CDR3 is TGCAGTGCTGGGGCCCGCGGGAGGTTCAACGGCCCAGATACGCAGTATTTT. This codes for CSAGARGRFNGPDTQYF.